This is a list of T cell receptor beta chains from one sample in a study of CD4 T cells in relation to SARS-CoV-2 and coronaviruses. Clones were sequenced by immunoSEQ multiplex PCR, and TCRdb holds only the in-frame ones, with some missing. Of about 38,000 clones detected, around 77% appear once; the ten largest clones hold roughly 21%. No antigen has been assigned to these receptors. The material sequenced was memory CD4+ T cells from PBMCs, cultured in vitro. All receptors come from an adult with COVID-19. The CDR3 runs from the conserved cysteine through the conserved F or W. Each record gives: D gene, CDR3 length, J gene, clone size, V gene, CDR3 DNA, CDR3 protein. D genes are given only for firm matches. Expanded clones get a size class; other rows say once, few or many, or leave the size out.

D gene: TRBD2; CDR3 length: 15; J gene: TRBJ2-5; clone size: .; V gene: TRBV28; CDR3 DNA: TGTGCCAGCAGTTTGTCTAGCGGGTCTCAAGAGACCCAGTACTTC; CDR3 protein: CASSLSSGSQETQYF
D gene: TRBD1; CDR3 length: 15; J gene: TRBJ2-7; clone size: once; V gene: TRBV2; CDR3 DNA: TGTGCCAGCAGTCAGACAGGGTCCCCCATCTACGAGCAGTACTTC; CDR3 protein: CASSQTGSPIYEQYF
D gene: TRBD2; CDR3 length: 16; J gene: TRBJ2-3; clone size: .; V gene: TRBV7-6; CDR3 DNA: TGTGCCAGCAGCTTAGTGGGCGGGAGGAGCACAGATACGCAGTATTTT; CDR3 protein: CASSLVGGRSTDTQYF
D gene: .; CDR3 length: 15; J gene: TRBJ2-6; clone size: few; V gene: TRBV5-4; CDR3 DNA: TGTGCCAGCAGCTTGGCGGTCTCTGGGGCCAACGTCCTGACTTTC; CDR3 protein: CASSLAVSGANVLTF
D gene: .; CDR3 length: 15; J gene: TRBJ2-3; clone size: .; V gene: TRBV2; CDR3 DNA: TGTGCCAGCAGGATAGGACAAGCCGGTCCGGATACGCAGTATTTT; CDR3 protein: CASRIGQAGPDTQYF
D gene: .; CDR3 length: 18; J gene: TRBJ2-7; clone size: .; V gene: TRBV5-1; CDR3 DNA: TGCGCCAGCAGCTTTTCCCCAGGGCCACTTGGTTCCTCCTACGAGCAGTACTTC; CDR3 protein: CASSFSPGPLGSSYEQYF
D gene: .; CDR3 length: 15; J gene: TRBJ2-7; clone size: few; V gene: TRBV15; CDR3 DNA: TGTGCCACCAGCAGAGATCTGGGCCAGTCCTACGAGCAGTACTTC; CDR3 protein: CATSRDLGQSYEQYF
D gene: TRBD1; CDR3 length: 17; J gene: TRBJ2-7; clone size: .; V gene: TRBV18; CDR3 DNA: TGTGCCAGCTCACCCCGGAAAGGACAGGGGAGCTCCTACGAGCAGTACTTC; CDR3 protein: CASSPRKGQGSSYEQYF
D gene: .; CDR3 length: 16; J gene: TRBJ2-1; clone size: .; V gene: TRBV9; CDR3 DNA: TGTGCCAGCAGCGGTCTAGCGCTTAGCTCCTACAATGAGCAGTTCTTC; CDR3 protein: CASSGLALSSYNEQFF
D gene: .; CDR3 length: 16; J gene: TRBJ2-3; clone size: .; V gene: TRBV4-1; CDR3 DNA: TGCGCCAGCAGCCAAGAAGGGGGGGGTAGCACAGATACGCAGTATTTT; CDR3 protein: CASSQEGGGSTDTQYF
D gene: TRBD1; CDR3 length: 18; J gene: TRBJ1-6; clone size: once; V gene: TRBV23-1; CDR3 DNA: TGCGCCAGCAGTCAAATCCCCGGGACAGGACTAACCAATTCACCCCTCCACTTT; CDR3 protein: CASSQIPGTGLTNSPLHF
D gene: .; CDR3 length: 14; J gene: TRBJ2-7; clone size: .; V gene: TRBV9; CDR3 DNA: TGTGCCAGCAGCCCAGATCCTCTGAGCTACGAGCAGTACTTC; CDR3 protein: CASSPDPLSYEQYF
D gene: .; CDR3 length: 13; J gene: TRBJ1-4; clone size: once; V gene: TRBV28; CDR3 DNA: TGTGCCAGCATCCAAACGACTGGGGGAAAACTGTTTTTT; CDR3 protein: CASIQTTGGKLFF
D gene: TRBD2; CDR3 length: 19; J gene: TRBJ2-3; clone size: .; V gene: TRBV27; CDR3 DNA: TGTGCCAGCAGTTCCTATCCGAAGAGGACTAGCGGGAGATCAGATACGCAGTATTTT; CDR3 protein: CASSSYPKRTSGRSDTQYF
D gene: .; CDR3 length: 15; J gene: TRBJ2-1; clone size: .; V gene: TRBV5-5; CDR3 DNA: TGTGCCAGCAGCTTCCGGGAGATCTCCTACAATGAGCAGTTCTTC; CDR3 protein: CASSFREISYNEQFF
D gene: .; CDR3 length: 15; J gene: TRBJ2-3; clone size: few; V gene: TRBV29-1; CDR3 DNA: TGCAGCGTTGTTCGAGGGGTTGGGGGCACAGATACGCAGTATTTT; CDR3 protein: CSVVRGVGGTDTQYF
D gene: TRBD1; CDR3 length: 15; J gene: TRBJ1-2; clone size: few; V gene: TRBV28; CDR3 DNA: TGTGCCAGCACCACGGGACAGGGGGGAGACTATGGCTACACCTTC; CDR3 protein: CASTTGQGGDYGYTF
D gene: .; CDR3 length: 16; J gene: TRBJ1-5; clone size: .; V gene: TRBV2; CDR3 DNA: TGTGCCAGCATGAATGGGGGCAGCAATAGCAATCAGCCCCAGCATTTT; CDR3 protein: CASMNGGSNSNQPQHF
D gene: .; CDR3 length: 16; J gene: TRBJ2-3; clone size: .; V gene: TRBV7-3; CDR3 DNA: TGTGCCAGCAGCTTACGACCCCCCGCAACAGCGGATACGCAGTATTTT; CDR3 protein: CASSLRPPATADTQYF
D gene: .; CDR3 length: 17; J gene: TRBJ2-1; clone size: .; V gene: TRBV11-2; CDR3 DNA: TGTGCCAGCAGCTTAGGGATGCCGCGGACCTCCTACAATGAGCAGTTCTTC; CDR3 protein: CASSLGMPRTSYNEQFF
D gene: TRBD2; CDR3 length: 15; J gene: TRBJ2-1; clone size: .; V gene: TRBV7-2; CDR3 DNA: TGTGCCAGCAGCTTGTCAGCGGGAGGAATTAATGAGCAGTTCTTC; CDR3 protein: CASSLSAGGINEQFF
D gene: TRBD2; CDR3 length: 14; J gene: TRBJ2-2; clone size: few; V gene: TRBV25-1; CDR3 DNA: TGTGCCAGCAGTGGGACTAGCGACACCGGGGAGCTGTTTTTT; CDR3 protein: CASSGTSDTGELFF
D gene: .; CDR3 length: 11; J gene: TRBJ2-2; clone size: .; V gene: TRBV6-2/TRBV6-3; CDR3 DNA: TGTGCCAGCAGTGACACCGGGGAGCTGTTTTTT; CDR3 protein: CASSDTGELFF
D gene: .; CDR3 length: 15; J gene: TRBJ2-2; clone size: .; V gene: TRBV28; CDR3 DNA: TGTGCCAGCAGTTTGGCGGGTCGGAACACCGGGGAGCTGTTTTTT; CDR3 protein: CASSLAGRNTGELFF
D gene: .; CDR3 length: 17; J gene: TRBJ2-1; clone size: .; V gene: TRBV3-1/TRBV3-2; CDR3 DNA: TGTGCCAGCAGCCAAGTCTTTGTGGGAGTGTACTACAATGAGCAGTTCTTC; CDR3 protein: CASSQVFVGVYYNEQFF
D gene: TRBD2; CDR3 length: 15; J gene: TRBJ2-7; clone size: few; V gene: TRBV6-4; CDR3 DNA: TGTGCCAGCAGTCAACATTCTAGCGGGGGCTACGAGCAGTACTTC; CDR3 protein: CASSQHSSGGYEQYF
D gene: .; CDR3 length: 13; J gene: TRBJ1-1; clone size: .; V gene: TRBV18; CDR3 DNA: TGTGCCAGCTCACCTGTTAGGAACACTGAAGCTTTCTTT; CDR3 protein: CASSPVRNTEAFF
D gene: .; CDR3 length: 12; J gene: TRBJ2-2; clone size: .; V gene: TRBV6-5; CDR3 DNA: TGTGCCAGCAGTACGGGTACCGGGGAGCTGTTTTTT; CDR3 protein: CASSTGTGELFF
D gene: TRBD2; CDR3 length: 15; J gene: TRBJ2-7; clone size: .; V gene: TRBV29-1; CDR3 DNA: TGCAGCGTTAGAGGGGAGGGCAGGCCATCCTACGAGCAGTACTTC; CDR3 protein: CSVRGEGRPSYEQYF
D gene: .; CDR3 length: 17; J gene: TRBJ1-6; clone size: .; V gene: TRBV28; CDR3 DNA: TGTGCCAGCACTCCCTTTCCCCAGAGCTCCTATAATTCACCCCTCCACTTT; CDR3 protein: CASTPFPQSSYNSPLHF
D gene: TRBD1; CDR3 length: 15; J gene: TRBJ2-7; clone size: .; V gene: TRBV3-1/TRBV3-2; CDR3 DNA: TGTGCCAGCAGCCACCGCCGGGACAGGTACTACGAGCAGTACTTC; CDR3 protein: CASSHRRDRYYEQYF
D gene: TRBD2; CDR3 length: 15; J gene: TRBJ2-7; clone size: few; V gene: TRBV13; CDR3 DNA: TGTGCCAGCAGCTTCCTACTAGCGGGAGGCCTCGAGCAGTACTTC; CDR3 protein: CASSFLLAGGLEQYF
D gene: .; CDR3 length: 14; J gene: TRBJ2-2; clone size: few; V gene: TRBV2; CDR3 DNA: TGTGCCAGCAGTCTCCTCAAGAACACCGGGGAGCTGTTTTTT; CDR3 protein: CASSLLKNTGELFF
D gene: .; CDR3 length: 14; J gene: TRBJ1-4; clone size: .; V gene: TRBV19; CDR3 DNA: TGTGCCAGTAGTATCCGGTCAGGGACCGAAAAACTGTTTTTT; CDR3 protein: CASSIRSGTEKLFF
D gene: .; CDR3 length: 12; J gene: TRBJ2-1; clone size: .; V gene: TRBV30; CDR3 DNA: TGTGCCTGTGACTGGTCCTACAATGAGCAGTTCTTC; CDR3 protein: CACDWSYNEQFF
D gene: .; CDR3 length: 12; J gene: TRBJ2-3; clone size: .; V gene: TRBV3-1/TRBV3-2; CDR3 DNA: TGTGCCAGCAGCCAGGGCGCAGATACGCAGTATTTT; CDR3 protein: CASSQGADTQYF
D gene: .; CDR3 length: 14; J gene: TRBJ1-5; clone size: few; V gene: TRBV30; CDR3 DNA: TGTGCCTGGAGTGGGGCGTATGGCAATCAGCCCCAGCATTTT; CDR3 protein: CAWSGAYGNQPQHF
D gene: .; CDR3 length: 14; J gene: TRBJ1-5; clone size: .; V gene: TRBV3-1/TRBV3-2; CDR3 DNA: TGTGCCAGCAGCCAAGGCCCAGCGGGTCAGCCCCAGCATTTT; CDR3 protein: CASSQGPAGQPQHF
D gene: TRBD1; CDR3 length: 16; J gene: TRBJ1-4; clone size: .; V gene: TRBV15; CDR3 DNA: TGTGCCACCAGCAGAGATTCCGGGACAGGTTATGAAAAACTGTTTTTT; CDR3 protein: CATSRDSGTGYEKLFF
D gene: .; CDR3 length: 18; J gene: TRBJ1-5; clone size: .; V gene: TRBV19; CDR3 DNA: TGTGCCAGTAGTATACAAACTTGGGGGGGTTATAGCAATCAGCCCCAGCATTTT; CDR3 protein: CASSIQTWGGYSNQPQHF
D gene: .; CDR3 length: 11; J gene: TRBJ1-6; clone size: few; V gene: TRBV20-1; CDR3 DNA: TGCAGTGCTAGTCCCAGTTCACCCCTCCACTTT; CDR3 protein: CSASPSSPLHF
D gene: .; CDR3 length: 16; J gene: TRBJ2-5; clone size: .; V gene: TRBV28; CDR3 DNA: TGTGCCAGCAGTTTATCGCCGCGAAGACTTCAAGAGACCCAGTACTTC; CDR3 protein: CASSLSPRRLQETQYF
D gene: .; CDR3 length: 16; J gene: TRBJ2-5; clone size: .; V gene: TRBV27; CDR3 DNA: TGTGCCAGCAGTTTCAGCGGCCAAATGTACCAAGAGACCCAGTACTTC; CDR3 protein: CASSFSGQMYQETQYF
D gene: TRBD1; CDR3 length: 13; J gene: TRBJ2-3; clone size: .; V gene: TRBV12-3/TRBV12-4; CDR3 DNA: TGTGCCAGCACCCCTGAACAGGGGCCTCAGCAGTATTTT; CDR3 protein: CASTPEQGPQQYF
D gene: .; CDR3 length: 12; J gene: TRBJ1-2; clone size: few; V gene: TRBV28; CDR3 DNA: TGTGCCAGCAGTTTACAGGGTTGGGGCTACACCTTC; CDR3 protein: CASSLQGWGYTF
D gene: .; CDR3 length: 13; J gene: TRBJ2-7; clone size: .; V gene: TRBV7-9; CDR3 DNA: TGTGCCAGCAGCTTGGGAAGCGCCTCCGAGCAGTACTTC; CDR3 protein: CASSLGSASEQYF
D gene: TRBD2; CDR3 length: 16; J gene: TRBJ2-7; clone size: .; V gene: TRBV28; CDR3 DNA: TGTGCCAGCAGTTCCCCGGCTAGCGGGTGGACCTACGAGCAGTACTTC; CDR3 protein: CASSSPASGWTYEQYF